This TCR beta chain is drawn from a study of regulatory T cells in long-lasting Graves disease. Libraries of TCR beta came from iRepertoire HTBI primers plus Arm-PCR of CDR3 regions. A single record per CDR3 protein comes from TCRdb applying MiXCR to the multiplex PCR reads. The table includes just over 600,000 distinct CDR3 sequences, about 16% detected once. The time point denotes: newly diagnosed GD, antithyroid drugs for less than 3 months. From RNA extracted from PBMCs, the TCR library was made. The J segment lost 0 bases and the V segment lost 4 bases, leaving 8 bases of the junction unmatched. Germline V gene data show CDR1 as SGHAT and CDR2 as FQNNGV. The CDR3 spans 17 residues. This clonotype has more than one count but fewer than ten. A further study also used this sample, focusing on T cells in Graves' hyperthyroidism and ophthalmopathy.

Sequencing used peripheral blood mononuclear cells (PBMCs), obtained at new diagnosis, from a patient treated with antithyroid drugs. The gene calls are TRBV11-2 and TRBJ2-3, with 9 positions matching TRBD1. This receptor was obtained from a woman in her thirties with Graves disease. This CDR3 reads CASSSDGTGSSTDTQYF. The CDR3 nucleotides are TGTGCCAGCAGCTCAGACGGGACAGGGAGCAGCACAGATACGCAGTATTTT.